Presented here are 30 T cell receptor beta chains from one specimen sequenced in a study of blood T cell repertoires in COVID-19 (dated by TCRdb to about 2020). Library construction relied on the immunoSEQ multiplex PCR assay. Entries here come from immuneACCESS through TCRdb and include only in-frame sequences with V and J called. Some clones fail to appear in such tables; in the studies checked, an unresolved V gene covers under half of the shortfall, and the cause of the remainder is unknown. Across this sample there are a few hundred thousand clones, with about 85% seen only once. The ten largest make up under 6% of the sample. The sequenced material came from PBMCs or T cells enriched from blood (not recorded which). The receptors were gathered from a woman in her 30s who had recovered from COVID-19.

The chain uses TRBV7-9 and TRBJ1-2, with no clear D. V lost 4 bases, J lost 5 bases, and 14 bases lay in between. This CDR3 contains 14 residues. Germline-derived CDR1 and CDR2 are SEHNR and FQNEAQ (reference sequence). This CDR3 is CASSSHSSSYGYTF. The CDR3 nucleotides read TGTGCCAGCAGCTCCCATTCTTCGAGTTATGGCTACACCTTC. The full variable domain, with the rest looked up from reference TRBV7-9 and TRBJ1-2, is DTGVSQNPRHKITKRGQNVTFRCDPISEHNRLYWYRQTLGQGPEFLTYFQNEAQLEKSRLLSDRFSAERPKGSFSTLEIQRTEQGDSAMYLCASSSHSSSYGYTFGSGTRLTVV.

This chain uses TRBV5-1 with TRBJ2-7; TRBD2 might be the D (6 bases). Trimming took 4 bases from V and 7 from J, leaving 15 bases between them. CDR3 length: 13 amino acids. CDR1 is SGHRS and CDR2 is YFSETQ in the germline V gene. The CDR3 DNA reads TGCGCCAGCAGCCCGGGGACTTTGCAGGAGCAGTACTTC. Translating gives CASSPGTLQEQYF.

Remarks on this clone: The same CDR3 can be traced to other DNA sequences in this sample. The rearrangement joins TRBV19 to TRBJ2-1; weak D call: TRBD1 (6 bases). CDR3 size: 13 residues. Trimming removed 1 base at V and 8 bases at J, with 9 bases between. From germline, CDR1 is LNHDA and CDR2 SQIVND (reference sequence). In nucleotides, the CDR3 is TGTGCCAGTAGTATAGCACAGGGCGATGAGCAGTTCTTC. Translation gives CASSIAQGDEQFF. The variable domain in full, with the rest retrieved from reference TRBV19 and TRBJ2-1, is DGGITQSPKYLFRKEGQNVTLSCEQNLNHDAMYWYRQDPGQGLRLIYYSQIVNDFQKGDIAEGYSVSREKKESFPLTVTSAQKNPTAFYLCASSIAQGDEQFFGPGTRLTVL.

The gene calls are TRBV14 and TRBJ1-6, with D tentatively TRBD1 (5 bases). V was shortened by 6 bases and J by 7 bases, with 19 bases between the two germline ends. In germline, CDR1 is SGHDN, CDR2 FVKESK. CDR3 length: 16 amino acids. CDR3 DNA: TGTGCCAGCAGTCCGTTAACCCAGGGCGGCAATTCACCCCTCCACTTT. The encoded protein is CASSPLTQGGNSPLHF.

This sequence joins TRBV2 and TRBJ1-6; 8 bases map to TRBD1. This CDR3 contains 12 residues. Trimming removed 9 bases from V and 7 bases from J; junction bases left unmatched: 2. Germline CDR1 SNHLY, CDR2 FYNNEI. As DNA, the CDR3 is TGTGCCAGAGGACAGGGCAATTCACCCCTCCACTTT. This encodes CARGQGNSPLHF.

The V call is TRBV15, the J call TRBJ1-5, with a weak D call TRBD1 (5 bases). The CDR3 has 15 amino acids. V was clipped by 3 bases and J by 7 bases, with 16 bases between them. Germline CDR1 LNHNV, CDR2 YYDKDF (reference sequence). CDR3 region: CATSRSGGGWQPQHF. The CDR3 DNA reads as TGTGCCACCAGCAGGTCCGGGGGGGGGTGGCAGCCCCAGCATTTT.

The genes are TRBV19 and TRBJ2-1, with D possibly TRBD1 on 5 matching bases. Germline V gene sequence: CDR1 LNHDA, CDR2 SQIVND (reference sequence). Trimming removed 3 bases at V and 6 bases at J, with 18 bases between. This CDR3 is built from 16 residues. The CDR3 here is CASSIVWARGGNEQFF. CDR3 coding DNA: TGTGCCAGTAGTATTGTATGGGCTAGGGGTGGCAATGAGCAGTTCTTC. Full variable domain (rest looked up from reference TRBV19 and TRBJ2-1): DGGITQSPKYLFRKEGQNVTLSCEQNLNHDAMYWYRQDPGQGLRLIYYSQIVNDFQKGDIAEGYSVSREKKESFPLTVTSAQKNPTAFYLCASSIVWARGGNEQFFGPGTRLTVL.

The chain couples TRBV6-2 or TRBV6-3 to TRBJ1-2, with D possibly TRBD1 on 5 matching bases. V was shortened by 4 bases and J by 3 bases, with 12 bases between the two germline ends. The germline V gene has CDR1 MNHEY and CDR2 SVGEGT. The CDR3 has 14 amino acids. As DNA, the CDR3 is TGTGCCAGCAGTTTACCGGACACCGACTATGGCTACACCTTC. The encoded protein is CASSLPDTDYGYTF.

The chain employs TRBV11-3 and TRBJ2-1; 10 bases match TRBD2. Germline-derived CDR1 and CDR2 are SGHNT and YENEEA. V was clipped by 5 bases and J by 5 bases; unmatched bases: 6. The CDR3 loop spans 15 amino acids. The CDR3: CASSPSGGVNNEQFF. Here the CDR3 DNA reads TGTGCCAGCAGCCCGAGCGGGGGGGTCAACAATGAGCAGTTCTTC.

The chain uses TRBV30 and TRBJ1-4, with D uncertain. The V end lost 3 bases, the J end lost 4 bases, and 9 bases lay between the germline ends. This CDR3 spans 13 amino acids. Germline lookup yields CDR1 GTSNPN and CDR2 SVGIG (reference sequence). The CDR3 bases are TGTGCCTGGAGCGGGGATGGTAATGAAAAACTGTTTTTT. This gives the protein CAWSGDGNEKLFF. The variable domain in full, with the rest retrieved from reference TRBV30 and TRBJ1-4, is SQTIHQWPATLVQPVGSPLSLECTVEGTSNPNLYWYRQAAGRGLQLLFYSVGIGQISSEVPQNLSASRPQDRQFILSSKKLLLSDSGFYLCAWSGDGNEKLFFGSGTQLSVL.

The rearrangement uses TRBV24-1 and TRBJ1-4; D unclear. Deletions cut 7 bases from V and 4 bases from J, with 9 bases between. The CDR3 runs to 13 residues. In germline, CDR1 is KGHDR, CDR2 SFDVKD. The CDR3 spells CATRWRLNEKLFF. CDR3 sequence (DNA): TGTGCCACCAGATGGAGGCTTAATGAAAAACTGTTTTTT.

The chain joins TRBV5-8 to TRBJ1-5; no firm D call. The germline V gene encodes CDR1 SGHTS and CDR2 YDEGEE. V lost 0 bases and J lost 7, with 5 bases in between. This CDR3 region has 12 residues. Here the CDR3 DNA reads TGTGCCAGCAGCTTGGACACCCAGCCCCAGCATTTT. Its translation is CASSLDTQPQHF.

The chain employs TRBV5-1 and TRBJ2-7, with D perhaps TRBD1 (6 bases). The CDR3 has 14 amino acids. V lost 2 bases to trimming and J lost 2 bases, with 11 bases between them. The germline gives CDR1 SGHRS, CDR2 YFSETQ. The CDR3 nucleotides are TGCGCCAGCAGCTTTGGACAGTCCCCCTACGAGCAGTACTTC. It encodes CASSFGQSPYEQYF.

The sample holds one count of this clone. This chain connects TRBV6-5 to TRBJ1-4; 9 bases map to TRBD1. The trim removed 6 bases at V and 13 bases at J, leaving 3 bases unmatched. The CDR3 loop spans 11 amino acids. The germline V gene encodes CDR1 MNHEY and CDR2 SVGAGI. The CDR3 bases are TGTGCCAGCAGACAGGGGGCCTCACTGTTTTTT. Translating it yields CASRQGASLFF.

The gene calls are TRBV4-3 and TRBJ1-1; D call uncertain. V was clipped by 1 base and J by 0 bases, with 3 bases between them. The CDR3 has 13 residues. Germline CDR1 and CDR2: LGHNA and YSLEER. The CDR3 region is CASSQVMNTEAFF. In DNA form, the CDR3 reads TGCGCCAGCAGCCAAGTAATGAACACTGAAGCTTTCTTT.

The rearrangement joins TRBV14 to TRBJ1-2; the match to TRBD1 covers 7 bases. After removal of 6 bases from V and 4 bases from J, the junction contained 11 bases not matched to a gene. The CDR3 runs 15 residues. Germline V lookup: CDR1 SGHDN, CDR2 FVKESK. The CDR3 sequence: CASRPPGQTRYGYTF. CDR3 DNA: TGTGCCAGCAGACCCCCGGGACAGACCCGCTATGGCTACACCTTC. Drawing the rest from reference TRBV14 and TRBJ1-2, the complete variable domain is EAGVTQFPSHSVIEKGQTVTLRCDPISGHDNLYWYRRVMGKEIKFLLHFVKESKQDESGMPNNRFLAERTGGTYSTLKVQPAELEDSGVYFCASRPPGQTRYGYTFGSGTRLTVV.

As concerns this clone: Relative to the germline gene, one junction end is altered; a read error may explain this. V gene TRBV10-1 combines with J gene TRBJ1-4; 7 bases fit TRBD1. The CDR3 sequence is 16 residues long. The germline CDR1 and CDR2 sequences are WNHNN and SYGVQD (reference sequence). The chain's CDR3 is CASSESTGIYAEKLFF. The CDR3, as DNA: TGCGCCAGCAGCGAGTCGACAGGGATATATGCTGAAAAACTGTTTTTT.

This chain connects TRBV7-2 to TRBJ2-7, with a tentative D call TRBD2 (7 bases). The V gene's germline CDR1 is SGHTA and CDR2 FQGNSA. V lost 3 bases and J lost 4, with 16 bases in between. The CDR3 is made up of 15 amino acids. CDR3 in amino acids: CASSLTLQGGYEQYF. The CDR3 DNA reads as TGTGCCAGCAGCTTGACACTACAGGGAGGGTACGAGCAGTACTTC.

This clone has a single count. V gene TRBV11-3 combines with J gene TRBJ2-5, with 7 bases that match TRBD2. J gave up 2 bases and V 6 bases, and 9 bases lay outside the gene matches. The CDR3 totals 15 residues. Germline lookup yields CDR1 SGHNT and CDR2 YENEEA. CDR3 nucleotide sequence: TGTGCCAGCAGTCCGAGTCTCGGGGGGCAAGAGACCCAGTACTTC. This sequence encodes CASSPSLGGQETQYF.

This clone occurred once. The chain is built from TRBV25-1 and TRBJ2-1, with D perhaps matching TRBD2 (5 bases). The CDR3 totals 14 residues. Germline CDR1 is MGHDK and CDR2 is SYGVNS. The ends were cut back, 6 bases at V and 6 bases at J, with 15 bases in the middle. CDR3 loop: CASSREGFINEQFF. CDR3 bases: TGTGCCAGCAGCCGGGAAGGGTTCATCAATGAGCAGTTCTTC.

About this clone: The sample has other DNA sequences that encode this CDR3 too. The chain couples TRBV5-1 to TRBJ1-1; D gene uncertain. Germline V lookup: CDR1 SGHRS, CDR2 YFSETQ. The CDR3 has 13 residues. Trimming stripped 1 base from V and 1 base from J, with 5 bases between. CDR3 amino acids: CASSLRSNTEAFF. The CDR3 region has the DNA TGCGCCAGCAGCTTGCGTTCGAACACTGAAGCTTTCTTT.

The chain recombines TRBV5-1 with TRBJ2-1; 7 bases are shared with TRBD2. Per the germline V gene, CDR1 is SGHRS and CDR2 is YFSETQ. V was pared by 1 base and J by 8 bases, with 3 bases of the junction left unmatched. The CDR3 is 13 residues long. The CDR3 coding sequence is TGCGCCAGCAGCTTGAGCGGGGCCCATGAGCAGTTCTTC. Translation: CASSLSGAHEQFF.

This clone was counted once. The V gene is TRBV4-1, the J gene TRBJ2-7, with 8 bases aligning to TRBD1. The CDR3 has 14 residues. Germline CDR1 and CDR2: MGHRA and YSYEKL. With V trimmed by 4 bases and J by 0 bases, 2 bases remained unmatched. The DNA for the CDR3 is TGCGCCAGCAGCCGGGACAGGAGCTCCTACGAGCAGTACTTC. Residues: CASSRDRSSYEQYF.

This chain connects TRBV5-4 to TRBJ2-7; 8 bases are a match to TRBD2. V lost 4 bases to trimming and J lost 5 bases; unmatched junction nucleotides: 11. The CDR3 length is 15 residues. Germline V CDR1 and CDR2: SGHNT, YYREEE (reference sequence). CDR3 DNA sequence: TGTGCCAGCAGCCGCGGGGGGCAATTTGGCAACGAGCAGTACTTC. Protein sequence: CASSRGGQFGNEQYF.

The J gene is TRBJ1-2, the V gene TRBV15, with D perhaps TRBD1 (5 bases). The CDR3 has 17 amino acids. V lost 0 bases, J lost 7 bases, and 21 bases lay in between. CDR1 and CDR2 from the germline V gene are LNHNV and YYDKDF (reference sequence). The CDR3 sequence: CATSRELVGGKLIGYTF. The CDR3 DNA reads as TGTGCCACCAGCAGAGAATTAGTGGGGGGGAAGTTGATTGGCTACACCTTC.

Points on this clone: One end of the junction fails to match germline, which may point to a read error. This chain joins TRBV29-1 and TRBJ1-1; possible D gene TRBD1, 6 bases. The CDR3 has 14 amino acids. Per germline, CDR1 SQVTM and CDR2 ANQGSEA. CDR3: CSVEGTPSNTEAFF. CDR3 nucleotides: TGCAGCGTGGAAGGGACACCGTCGAACACTGAAGCTTTCTTT.

The V call is TRBV27, the J call TRBJ1-2; tentatively, D is TRBD1 (6 bases). This CDR3 spans 15 amino acids. The V end lost 2 bases, the J end lost 7 bases, and 17 bases lay between the germline ends. Germline values: CDR1 MNHEY, CDR2 SMNVEV (reference sequence). CDR3 sequence reads: CASSLGFNREGGYTF. DNA of the CDR3: TGTGCCAGCAGTTTAGGTTTTAACAGGGAAGGTGGCTACACCTTC.

CDR3 amino acids: CASTSGGKIDEQYF. The CDR3, as DNA: TGTGCCAGCACCTCGGGGGGGAAGATCGACGAGCAGTACTTC. The chain employs TRBV6-5 and TRBJ2-7; 8 bases match TRBD2. Germline CDR1 is MNHEY and CDR2 is SVGAGI. The V gene end was trimmed by 7 bases and the J gene end by 5 bases; junction bases not matched to a gene: 10. The CDR3 covers 14 residues.

This rearrangement joins TRBV2 to TRBJ2-7, with D possibly matching TRBD1 (6 bases). The CDR3 extends over 12 amino acids. V was shortened by 7 bases and J by 7 bases, with 14 bases between the two germline ends. Germline V gene data show CDR1 as SNHLY and CDR2 as FYNNEI. The CDR3 protein is CASKEQGEEQYF. The CDR3 coding sequence is TGTGCCAGCAAAGAACAGGGAGAGGAGCAGTACTTC. Supplemented by reference TRBV2 and TRBJ2-7, the full variable domain reads EPEVTQTPSHQVTQMGQEVILRCVPISNHLYFYWYRQILGQKVEFLVSFYNNEISEKSEIFDDQFSVERPDGSNFTLKIRSTKLEDSAMYFCASKEQGEEQYFGPGTRLTVT.

The DNA for the CDR3 is TGTGCCAGCAGTTTCCAGCGTGAGCAGTTCTTC. Residues: CASSFQREQFF. V usage is TRBV12-3 or TRBV12-4 and J usage is TRBJ2-1; unclear D gene. Trimming took off 3 bases at V and 9 bases at J, with 6 bases between the two ends. The CDR3 is made up of 11 amino acids.